This is a list of T cell receptor beta chains from one sample in a study of blood T cell repertoires in COVID-19. Clones were sequenced by immunoSEQ multiplex PCR, and TCRdb holds only the in-frame ones, with some missing. This repertoire shows 90,000 to 150,000 clones, approximately 92% found once; its top ten account for approximately 30%. The sequenced material came from peripheral blood. These receptors all stem from a man between 65 and 85 years old with active or convalescent COVID-19. The CDR3 runs from the conserved cysteine through the conserved F or W. D genes are given only for firm matches. For some rows the clone size is stated as once, few or many, or as a class when expanded; others skip it.

TRBJ2-7 | TRBV11-2 | NA | once | CASSPAGGYYEQYF | TGTGCCAGCAGCCCCGCTGGCGGATACTACGAGCAGTACTTC
TRBJ2-3 | TRBV29-1 | NA | NA | CSVERADTQYF | TGCAGCGTTGAGAGGGCAGATACGCAGTATTTT
TRBJ1-2 | TRBV24-1 | TRBD1 | NA | CATSDPGTGKNGYTF | TGTGCCACCAGTGATCCGGGGACAGGGAAGAATGGCTACACCTTC
TRBJ1-1 | TRBV6-8 | TRBD1 | NA | CASSADRGIMNTEAFF | TGTGCCAGCAGTGCGGACAGGGGGATTATGAACACTGAAGCTTTCTTT
TRBJ1-2 | TRBV6-2/TRBV6-3 | NA | NA | CASSSLDTNYGYTF | TGTGCCAGCAGTTCCTTGGACACTAACTATGGCTACACCTTC
TRBJ1-4 | TRBV12-3/TRBV12-4 | NA | once | CASRGGNEKLFF | TGTGCCAGCAGGGGGGGAAATGAAAAACTGTTTTTT
TRBJ1-5 | TRBV6-6 | NA | NA | CASSYAASNQPQHF | TGTGCCAGCAGTTACGCGGCAAGCAATCAGCCCCAGCATTTT
TRBJ2-7 | TRBV5-1 | TRBD2 | NA | CASSSPSSGGIDEQYF | TGCGCCAGCAGCTCGCCGTCGTCGGGGGGGATTGACGAGCAGTACTTC
TRBJ2-7 | TRBV18 | TRBD2 | NA | CASSTGLAGAYEQYF | TGTGCCAGCTCGACGGGACTAGCGGGAGCCTACGAGCAGTACTTC
TRBJ2-2 | TRBV27 | NA | NA | CASSLSILRANTGELFF | TGTGCCAGCAGTTTATCGATATTGAGGGCGAACACCGGGGAGCTGTTTTTT
TRBJ2-2 | TRBV7-2 | TRBD2 | NA | CASSIESGRIDRSTGELFF | TGTGCCAGCAGCATCGAGAGCGGGAGGATTGATCGCAGCACCGGGGAGCTGTTTTTT
TRBJ1-2 | TRBV7-9 | TRBD1 | NA | CASRGEQGNYGYTF | TGTGCCAGCAGGGGCGAACAGGGGAACTATGGCTACACCTTC
TRBJ1-2 | TRBV23-1 | NA | NA | CASPSTEDQFPYGYTF | TGCGCCAGCCCCTCAACGGAGGACCAGTTTCCCTATGGCTACACCTTC
TRBJ2-7 | TRBV13 | TRBD2 | NA | CASRRGLAGVAYEQYF | TGTGCCAGCAGGAGGGGACTAGCGGGAGTAGCTTACGAGCAGTACTTC
TRBJ1-1 | TRBV7-9 | TRBD1 | NA | CASSLGQFNGNTEAFF | TGTGCCAGCAGCTTGGGACAGTTTAACGGGAACACTGAAGCTTTCTTT
TRBJ2-3 | TRBV7-8 | TRBD1 | few | CASSFGRGTSTDTQYF | TGTGCCAGCAGCTTTGGCAGGGGGACAAGCACAGATACGCAGTATTTT
TRBJ2-3 | TRBV5-3 | TRBD2 | NA | CARSLGTSSYDTQYF | TGTGCCAGAAGCTTAGGGACTAGTAGTTATGATACGCAGTATTTT
TRBJ2-3 | TRBV28 | NA | NA | CATRAGSTDTQYF | TGTGCCACCCGGGCGGGTAGCACAGATACGCAGTATTTT
TRBJ2-7 | TRBV5-6 | NA | NA | CASSLFRVGPTLYEQYF | TGTGCCAGCAGCTTGTTCAGGGTTGGCCCAACCCTCTACGAGCAGTACTTC
TRBJ1-5 | TRBV3-1/TRBV3-2 | NA | NA | CASSQDTVNQPQHF | TGTGCCAGCAGCCAAGACACGGTCAATCAGCCCCAGCATTTT
TRBJ2-7 | TRBV6-2/TRBV6-3 | TRBD1 | NA | CASSYTGTGAYEQYF | TGTGCCAGCAGTTACACCGGGACAGGGGCATACGAGCAGTACTTC
TRBJ2-3 | TRBV5-4 | TRBD1 | NA | CASSLRDRDTDTQYF | TGTGCCAGCAGCCTCCGGGACAGGGACACAGATACGCAGTATTTT
TRBJ1-2 | TRBV28 | TRBD1 | NA | CASRTGTGGGRVYGYTF | TGTGCCAGCAGGACAGGGACAGGGGGCGGTCGGGTCTATGGCTACACCTTC
TRBJ2-3 | TRBV11-2 | TRBD2 | NA | CAGGRDTDTQYF | TGTGCGGGGGGGAGGGACACAGATACGCAGTATTTT
TRBJ2-1 | TRBV5-4 | NA | once | CASSLDTESSYNEQFF | TGTGCCAGCAGCTTGGATACCGAGAGCTCCTACAATGAGCAGTTCTTC
TRBJ2-7 | TRBV11-1 | NA | NA | CASRPRGRHEQYF | TGTGCCAGCAGACCCAGGGGACGGCACGAGCAGTACTTC
TRBJ1-6 | TRBV7-2 | NA | NA | CASSLRQGINSPLHF | TGTGCCAGCAGCTTAAGGCAGGGGATTAATTCACCCCTCCACTTT
TRBJ2-7 | TRBV5-4 | TRBD2 | few | CATRGGLSYEQYF | TGTGCCACCCGGGGGGGACTCTCCTACGAGCAGTACTTC
TRBJ2-7 | TRBV6-6 | NA | NA | CASSYTGAGEQYF | TGTGCCAGCAGTTACACCGGGGCGGGGGAGCAGTACTTC
TRBJ1-2 | TRBV6-5 | NA | NA | CASSLAGVDYGYTF | TGTGCCAGCAGTCTGGCCGGAGTGGACTATGGCTACACCTTC
TRBJ2-5 | TRBV2 | TRBD1 | NA | CASSKDRSELTQYF | TGTGCCAGCAGTAAGGACAGGAGTGAATTGACCCAGTACTTC
TRBJ2-3 | TRBV24-1 | TRBD1 | NA | CATNRGPADTQYF | TGTGCCACCAACAGGGGGCCGGCAGATACGCAGTATTTT
TRBJ1-2 | TRBV19 | NA | NA | CASSPTVPPGYTF | TGTGCCAGTAGTCCTACAGTGCCCCCCGGCTACACCTTC
TRBJ1-1 | TRBV28 | NA | once | CASRGREASEAFF | TGTGCCAGCCGGGGGAGGGAGGCCAGTGAAGCTTTCTTT
TRBJ1-1 | TRBV5-1 | NA | NA | CASSLAGVLGDTEAFF | TGCGCCAGCAGCTTGGCGGGAGTGCTAGGGGACACTGAAGCTTTCTTT
TRBJ2-7 | TRBV7-8 | TRBD2 | once | CASSLTLPSGSRGQYF | TGTGCCAGCAGCCTAACATTGCCTAGCGGGAGCCGCGGGCAGTACTTC
TRBJ2-7 | TRBV5-4 | TRBD2 | NA | CASSLPGTSGFYEQYF | TGTGCCAGCAGCTTACCCGGGACTAGCGGGTTCTACGAGCAGTACTTC
TRBJ1-1 | TRBV13 | TRBD1 | NA | CASSSGTARPAFF | TGTGCCAGCAGCTCCGGGACAGCAAGACCGGCTTTCTTT
TRBJ2-6 | TRBV4-2 | TRBD1 | NA | CASSPNPIQGWVSSGANVLTF | TGTGCCAGCAGCCCGAATCCGATACAGGGGTGGGTCTCTTCTGGGGCCAACGTCCTGACTTTC
TRBJ2-7 | TRBV9 | NA | NA | CASSVEDRGTPSYEQYF | TGTGCCAGCAGCGTAGAGGATCGGGGGACGCCATCCTACGAGCAGTACTTC
TRBJ1-1 | TRBV10-2 | NA | few | CASSEANTEAFF | TGCGCCAGCAGTGAAGCGAACACTGAAGCTTTCTTT
TRBJ2-2 | TRBV28 | TRBD1 | NA | CASSWGTGGPTGELFF | TGTGCCAGCAGTTGGGGGACAGGGGGTCCCACCGGGGAGCTGTTTTTT
TRBJ2-3 | TRBV5-1 | NA | NA | CASSLNSDTQYF | TGCGCCAGCAGCTTGAACTCGGATACGCAGTATTTT
TRBJ2-1 | TRBV24-1 | NA | NA | CATSDFGSGPPEQFF | TGTGCCACCAGTGATTTTGGTAGCGGACCGCCTGAGCAGTTCTTC
TRBJ1-1 | TRBV19 | NA | NA | CASSRTGRAGTEAFF | TGTGCCAGTAGTCGTACCGGACGCGCGGGCACTGAAGCTTTCTTT
TRBJ1-2 | TRBV20-1 | NA | NA | CSATGPDGYTF | TGCAGTGCTACTGGTCCAGATGGCTACACCTTC
TRBJ1-5 | TRBV6-5 | NA | once | CASSYSGLSNQPQHF | TGTGCCAGCAGTTACTCGGGCCTTAGCAATCAGCCCCAGCATTTT
TRBJ1-2 | TRBV19 | NA | NA | CASTRTAYGYTF | TGTGCCAGTACCAGGACAGCCTATGGCTACACCTTC
TRBJ2-2 | TRBV19 | NA | NA | CASSTRIGGNTGELFF | TGTGCCAGTAGTACCCGGATTGGCGGGAACACCGGGGAGCTGTTTTTT
TRBJ2-5 | TRBV7-2 | TRBD2 | NA | CASSRGGTTRQETQYF | TGTGCCAGCAGCCGGGGGGGCACAACCCGGCAAGAGACCCAGTACTTC